The clone carrying this T cell receptor (beta chain) was detected many times. Its specificity is unknown. Via the markers CD45RO/CCR7/CD25/CD127/CD95/CD27, stem cell-like memory, regulatory, central memory and naive CD4+ cells were sorted. The sample is drawn from a study of beta chain features in type 1 diabetes. The investigators reverse transcribed all of the isolated RNA, so they sequenced expressed TCRB transcripts. Each sample of naive, central memory or regulatory T cells had, on average, roughly 3.5 million reads. The table came from immunoSEQ multiplex PCR; TCRdb's copy has only in-frame clones and leaves some out. The repertoire has 200,000 to 250,000 clones, about 11% of them found once; the top ten carry approximately 1.4%. Germline-derived CDR1 and CDR2 are SNHLY and FYNNEI. The CDR3 consists of 15 residues. Trimming left V 2 bases short and J 2 bases short, with 11 bases between. Study-level findings and limits: People with Type 1 diabetes carried modestly yet significantly shorter TCRB CDR3s in all four CD4+ subsets. HLA influence on TCRB rearrangement stayed unresolved here.

The clonotype originates from a man between 18 and 35 years old in good health. This chain links TRBV2 with TRBJ2-3; D call uncertain. Sequenced material: central memory CD4+ T cells from blood. The CDR3 DNA sequence: TGTGCCAGCAGTGAACTTGGGCCAAACACAGATACGCAGTATTTT. It specifies CASSELGPNTDTQYF.